One and the same sample provided the 16 T cell receptor beta chains below, sequenced in a study of cytomegalovirus exposure and HLA in healthy donors. Use of 60 Vbeta and 13 Jbeta primers characterized the PCR. Clones were sequenced by immunoSEQ multiplex PCR, and TCRdb holds only the in-frame ones, with some missing. The sample lists more than 80,000 clones; 65% to 80% were seen once. Sequencing was done on a sample of PBMCs. These receptors originate from a female donor in good health and CMV-seropositive.

The V and J genes are TRBV7-2 and TRBJ2-1; TRBD2 aligns across 16 bases. Unmatched junction bases numbered 2, after V lost 3 bases and J lost 3 bases. In germline, CDR1 is SGHTA, CDR2 FQGNSA. The CDR3 extends over 17 amino acids. The CDR3 DNA reads TGTGCCAGCAGCTTCGGGACTAGCGGGGGGGTCTACAATGAGCAGTTCTTC. It yields the protein CASSFGTSGGVYNEQFF.

V and J are TRBV4-3 and TRBJ1-1; D remains unclear. This CDR3 region has 17 residues. Germline-derived CDR1 and CDR2 are LGHNA and YSLEER. V dropped 4 bases and J dropped 6 bases, with 24 bases sitting between them. CDR3 region: CASSRRLAGRIGAEAFF. CDR3 DNA: TGCGCCAGCAGCCGCCGTCTAGCCGGACGAATTGGCGCTGAAGCTTTCTTT.

This chain joins TRBV5-1 and TRBJ2-5, with TRBD1 identical over 10 bases. CDR3 size: 13 residues. Germline values: CDR1 SGHRS, CDR2 YFSETQ. V shed 5 bases and J 4 bases; nucleotides not matched to a gene: 2. This CDR3 reads CASRGTGAETQYF. DNA of the CDR3: TGCGCCAGCAGAGGGACAGGGGCAGAGACCCAGTACTTC. Filled out from reference TRBV5-1 and TRBJ2-5, the complete variable domain reads KAGVTQTPRYLIKTRGQQVTLSCSPISGHRSVSWYQQTPGQGLQFLFEYFSETQRNKGNFPGRFSGRQFSNSRSEMNVSTLELGDSALYLCASRGTGAETQYFGPGTRLLVL.

This chain connects TRBV4-2 to TRBJ2-1, with 11 bases identical to TRBD1. Germline trimming cut 4 bases from V and 6 bases from J; bases unmatched to any gene: 8. CDR3 length equals 16 residues. The germline V gene encodes CDR1 LGHNA and CDR2 YNFKEQ. The CDR3 sequence is CASSPGGGTGGNEQFF. In DNA, the CDR3 is TGTGCCAGCAGCCCCGGAGGAGGGACAGGGGGCAATGAGCAGTTCTTC.

The V and J genes are TRBV5-4 and TRBJ2-7; 7 nucleotides agree with TRBD2. This CDR3 region has 12 residues. After removal of 1 base from V and 5 bases from J, the junction contained 0 bases not matched to a gene. Germline-derived CDR1 and CDR2 are SGHNT and YYREEE (reference sequence). Here the CDR3 DNA reads TGTGCCAGCAGCTTGCGGGGGGACGAGCAGTACTTC. Translated: CASSLRGDEQYF. Full variable domain (missing parts from reference TRBV5-4 and TRBJ2-7): ETGVTQSPTHLIKTRGQQVTLRCSSQSGHNTVSWYQQALGQGPQFIFQYYREEENGRGNFPPRFSGLQFPNYSSELNVNALELDDSALYLCASSLRGDEQYFGPGTRLTVT.

V usage is TRBV11-2 and J usage is TRBJ1-1; TRBD1 matches at 10 bases. The CDR3 is 15 amino acids. Trimming at V came to 4 bases and at J to 3 bases, leaving 5 bases not matched to a gene. Per the germline V gene, CDR1 is SGHAT and CDR2 is FQNNGV. DNA of the CDR3: TGTGCCAGCAGCTCCGGGACAGGGGATGACACTGAAGCTTTCTTT. Translated: CASSSGTGDDTEAFF.

The chain links TRBV5-1 to TRBJ2-1, with 14 bases identical to TRBD2. V lost 4 bases and J lost 8; bases outside the gene matches: 5. There are 15 residues in the CDR3. The germline V gene has CDR1 SGHRS and CDR2 YFSETQ. CDR3 region: CASSIGTSGSHEQFF. Written as DNA, the CDR3 is TGCGCCAGCAGCATCGGGACTAGCGGGAGTCATGAGCAGTTCTTC.

This rearrangement joins TRBV30 to TRBJ1-6, with D perhaps TRBD1 (5 bases). V lost 7 bases and J lost 6, with 10 bases in between. CDR1 and CDR2 (germline): GTSNPN, SVGIG (reference sequence). The CDR3 is 12 residues long. For the CDR3, the DNA is TGTGCCTTCCAGGGCCTTAATTCACCCCTCCACTTT. It specifies CAFQGLNSPLHF.

V gene TRBV5-6 combines with J gene TRBJ2-3; D is ambiguous. The CDR3 covers 13 residues. Trimming left V 0 bases short and J 6 bases short, with 8 bases between. Germline V CDR1 and CDR2: SGHDT, YYEEEE. CDR3 sequence (DNA): TGTGCCAGCAGCTTGGCAGGATCGGATACGCAGTATTTT. As protein: CASSLAGSDTQYF. Full variable domain (missing parts from reference TRBV5-6 and TRBJ2-3): DAGVTQSPTHLIKTRGQQVTLRCSPKSGHDTVSWYQQALGQGPQFIFQYYEEEERQRGNFPDRFSGHQFPNYSSELNVNALLLGDSALYLCASSLAGSDTQYFGPGTRLTVL.

This clone has a single count. The rearrangement links TRBV27 to TRBJ1-5; D gene unclear. Germline V gene sequence: CDR1 MNHEY, CDR2 SMNVEV (reference sequence). The V end lost 6 bases, the J end lost 6 bases, and 12 bases lay between the germline ends. CDR3 length equals 13 residues. The CDR3 loop is CASSTGWAQPQHF. Written as DNA, the CDR3 is TGTGCCAGCAGCACGGGGTGGGCTCAGCCCCAGCATTTT.

CDR3 coding DNA: TGTGCCTTTGCCGGGAATGAGCAGTTCTTC. It is translated as CAFAGNEQFF. V gene TRBV30 combines with J gene TRBJ2-1; D ambiguous. This CDR3 is 10 amino acids long. The V end lost 7 bases, the J end lost 7 bases, and 8 bases lay between the germline ends. CDR1 GTSNPN and CDR2 SVGIG come from the germline V gene (reference sequence).

The chain links TRBV30 to TRBJ2-3, with D possibly matching TRBD2 (5 bases). The CDR3 loop spans 12 amino acids. CDR1 GTSNPN and CDR2 SVGIG come from the germline V gene (reference sequence). The germline V and J ends were trimmed by 8 bases and 1 base, with 10 bases remaining between them. The CDR3 loop reads CAHTEGTDTQYF. The CDR3, as DNA: TGTGCCCATACGGAGGGCACAGATACGCAGTATTTT.

This clone occurred a few times. The chain has TRBV7-9 and TRBJ2-3, with TRBD1 matching 8 bases. V shed 5 bases and J 1 base; nucleotides not matched to a gene: 5. This CDR3 is 15 amino acids long. Germline-derived CDR1 and CDR2 are SEHNR and FQNEAQ (reference sequence). The CDR3 nucleotides are TGTGCCAGCAGCCCGACAGGGGTAGGCACAGATACGCAGTATTTT. Translated: CASSPTGVGTDTQYF. Filled out from reference TRBV7-9 and TRBJ2-3, the complete variable domain reads DTGVSQNPRHKITKRGQNVTFRCDPISEHNRLYWYRQTLGQGPEFLTYFQNEAQLEKSRLLSDRFSAERPKGSFSTLEIQRTEQGDSAMYLCASSPTGVGTDTQYFGPGTRLTVL.

The chain carries TRBV2 and TRBJ1-4; D not resolved. The V and J ends lost 8 bases and 7 bases respectively, with 17 bases between them. CDR3 length: 14 residues. CDR1 and CDR2 (germline): SNHLY, FYNNEI. The CDR3 nucleotides are TGTGCCAGCGGGAGGGAGAGGAAGACTGAAAAACTGTTTTTT. Its translation is CASGRERKTEKLFF.

This clone showed up just once. This chain links TRBV4-3 with TRBJ1-4, with TRBD1 identical over 8 bases. CDR1 and CDR2 (germline): LGHNA, YSLEER. The CDR3 has 15 residues. V trimming: 4 bases; J trimming: 8 bases; junction bases outside the gene matches: 9. The CDR3 nucleotides read TGCGCCAGCAGCCTCACAGGGGGAACGGGGGAAAAACTGTTTTTT. Translation gives CASSLTGGTGEKLFF.

The genes are TRBV19 and TRBJ1-5, with D possibly matching TRBD1 (6 bases). The CDR3 extends over 13 amino acids. V lost 5 bases to trimming and J lost 7 bases, with 12 bases between them. Germline CDR1 is LNHDA and CDR2 is SQIVND (reference sequence). The CDR3 spells CASSSDSRQPQHF. The CDR3 nucleotides read TGTGCCAGTAGTTCGGACAGCCGGCAGCCCCAGCATTTT.